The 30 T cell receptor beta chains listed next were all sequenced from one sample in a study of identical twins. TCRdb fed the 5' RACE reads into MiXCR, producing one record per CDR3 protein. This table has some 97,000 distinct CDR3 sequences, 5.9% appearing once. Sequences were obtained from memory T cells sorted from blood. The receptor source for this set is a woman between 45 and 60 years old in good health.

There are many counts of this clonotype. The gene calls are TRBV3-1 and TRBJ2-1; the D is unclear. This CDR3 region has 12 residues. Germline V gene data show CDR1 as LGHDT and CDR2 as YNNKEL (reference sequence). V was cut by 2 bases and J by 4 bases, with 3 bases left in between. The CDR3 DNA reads TGTGCCAGCAGCCAATGGTACAATGAGCAGTTCTTC. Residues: CASSQWYNEQFF.

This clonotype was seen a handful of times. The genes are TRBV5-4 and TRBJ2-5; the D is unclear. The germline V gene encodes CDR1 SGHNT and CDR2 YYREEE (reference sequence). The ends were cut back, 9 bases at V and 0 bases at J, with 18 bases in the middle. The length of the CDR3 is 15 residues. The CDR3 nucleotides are TGTGCCACCCGAACAGCTGTGGGTTACCAAGAGACCCAGTACTTC. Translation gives CATRTAVGYQETQYF.

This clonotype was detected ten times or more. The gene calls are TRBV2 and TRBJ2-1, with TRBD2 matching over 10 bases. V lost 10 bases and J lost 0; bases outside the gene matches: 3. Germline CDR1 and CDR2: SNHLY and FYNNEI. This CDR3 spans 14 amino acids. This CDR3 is CAKRLAGSYNEQFF. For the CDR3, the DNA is TGTGCCAAGCGACTAGCGGGCTCCTACAATGAGCAGTTCTTC.

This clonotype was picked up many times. CDR3 nucleotide sequence: TGTGCCAGCAGCGTAAGCCCGGCCTACAATGAGCAGTTCTTC. The encoded protein is CASSVSPAYNEQFF. The chain couples TRBV7-2 to TRBJ2-1; D not certain. The V end was cut by 5 bases, the J end by 2 bases, with 10 bases between. The length of the CDR3 is 14 residues. The germline gives CDR1 SGHTA, CDR2 FQGNSA.

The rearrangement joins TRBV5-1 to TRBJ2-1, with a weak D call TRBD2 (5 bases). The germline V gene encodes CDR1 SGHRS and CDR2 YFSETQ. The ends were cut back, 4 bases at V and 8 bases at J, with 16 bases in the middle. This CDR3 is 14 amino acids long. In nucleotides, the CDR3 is TGCGCCAGCAGCCCCCTAACTAGTTCCGATGAGCAGTTCTTC. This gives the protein CASSPLTSSDEQFF.

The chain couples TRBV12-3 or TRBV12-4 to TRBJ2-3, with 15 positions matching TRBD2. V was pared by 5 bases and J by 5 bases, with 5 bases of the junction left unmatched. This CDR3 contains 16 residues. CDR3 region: CASSRTSGRARDTQYF. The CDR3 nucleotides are TGTGCCAGCAGTCGGACTAGCGGGAGGGCCAGAGATACGCAGTATTTT.

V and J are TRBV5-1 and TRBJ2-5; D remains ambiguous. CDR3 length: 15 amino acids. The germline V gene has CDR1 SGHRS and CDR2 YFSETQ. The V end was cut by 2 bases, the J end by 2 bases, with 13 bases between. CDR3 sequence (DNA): TGCGCCAGCAGCTTAACAGCGCAGCATCAAGAGACCCAGTACTTC. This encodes CASSLTAQHQETQYF.

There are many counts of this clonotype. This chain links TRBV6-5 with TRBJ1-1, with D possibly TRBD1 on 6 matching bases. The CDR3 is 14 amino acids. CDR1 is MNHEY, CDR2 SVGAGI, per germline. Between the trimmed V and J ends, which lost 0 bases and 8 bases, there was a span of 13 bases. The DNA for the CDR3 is TGTGCCAGCAGTTACTCTTCACAGGGAATGGAAGCTTTCTTT. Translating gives CASSYSSQGMEAFF.

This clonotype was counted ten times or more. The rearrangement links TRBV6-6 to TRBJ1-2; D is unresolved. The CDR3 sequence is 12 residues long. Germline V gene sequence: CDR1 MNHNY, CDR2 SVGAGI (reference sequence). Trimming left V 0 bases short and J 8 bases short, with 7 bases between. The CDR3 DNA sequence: TGTGCCAGCAGTTACTCGAAGGGCGGCTACACCTTC. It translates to CASSYSKGGYTF.

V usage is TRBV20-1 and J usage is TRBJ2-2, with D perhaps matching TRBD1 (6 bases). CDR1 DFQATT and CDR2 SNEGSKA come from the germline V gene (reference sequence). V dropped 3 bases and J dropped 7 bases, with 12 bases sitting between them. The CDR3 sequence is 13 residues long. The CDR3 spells CSASDRNYGELFF. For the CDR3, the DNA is TGCAGTGCTAGTGACAGGAACTACGGGGAGCTGTTTTTT.

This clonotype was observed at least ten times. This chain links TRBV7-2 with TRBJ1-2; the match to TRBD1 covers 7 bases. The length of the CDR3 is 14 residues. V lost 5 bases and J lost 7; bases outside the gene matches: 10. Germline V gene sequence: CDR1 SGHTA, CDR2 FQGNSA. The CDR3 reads CASSLSDRDGGYTF. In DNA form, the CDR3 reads TGTGCCAGCAGCCTCTCCGACAGGGATGGTGGCTACACCTTC. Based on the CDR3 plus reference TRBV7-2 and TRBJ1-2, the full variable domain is GAGVSQSPSNKVTEKGKDVELRCDPISGHTALYWYRQSLGQGLEFLIYFQGNSAPDKSGLPSDRFSAERTGGSVSTLTIQRTQQEDSAVYLCASSLSDRDGGYTFGSGTRLTVV.

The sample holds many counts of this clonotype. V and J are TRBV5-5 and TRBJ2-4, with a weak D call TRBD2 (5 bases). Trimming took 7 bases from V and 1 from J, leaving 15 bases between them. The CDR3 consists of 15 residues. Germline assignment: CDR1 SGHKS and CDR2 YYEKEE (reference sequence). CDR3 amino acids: CASLAERAAKNIQYF. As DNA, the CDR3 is TGTGCCAGCCTAGCCGAGAGGGCGGCCAAAAACATTCAGTACTTC.

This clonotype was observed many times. CDR3 coding DNA: TGTGCCAGCAGCTTCTCAGATACGCAGTATTTT. Its translation: CASSFSDTQYF. The chain carries TRBV7-9 and TRBJ2-3; D remains unclear. CDR1 is SEHNR and CDR2 is FQNEAQ in the germline V gene (reference sequence). CDR3 length: 11 residues. Trimming took off 3 bases at V and 4 bases at J, with 2 bases between the two ends.

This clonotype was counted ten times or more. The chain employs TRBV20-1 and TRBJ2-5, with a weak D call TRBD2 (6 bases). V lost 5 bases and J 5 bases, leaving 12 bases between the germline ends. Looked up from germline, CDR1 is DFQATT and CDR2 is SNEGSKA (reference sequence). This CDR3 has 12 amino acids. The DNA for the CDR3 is TGCAGTGCTTTAGCGGAGCCGGAGACCCAGTACTTC. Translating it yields CSALAEPETQYF.

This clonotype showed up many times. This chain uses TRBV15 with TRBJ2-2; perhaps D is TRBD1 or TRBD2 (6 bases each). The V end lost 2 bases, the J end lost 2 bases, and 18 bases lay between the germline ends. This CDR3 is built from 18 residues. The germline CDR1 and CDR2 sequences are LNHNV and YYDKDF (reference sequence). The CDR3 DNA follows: TGTGCCACCAGCAGAACACAGGGTAGGGAGGTAAACACCGGGGAGCTGTTTTTT. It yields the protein CATSRTQGREVNTGELFF.

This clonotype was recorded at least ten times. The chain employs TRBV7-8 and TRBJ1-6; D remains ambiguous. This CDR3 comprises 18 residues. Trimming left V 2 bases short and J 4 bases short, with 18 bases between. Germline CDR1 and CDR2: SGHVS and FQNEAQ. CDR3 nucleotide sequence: TGTGCCAGCAGCTTATATCCTCAAGGTTCACTTTATAATTCACCCCTCCACTTT. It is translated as CASSLYPQGSLYNSPLHF.

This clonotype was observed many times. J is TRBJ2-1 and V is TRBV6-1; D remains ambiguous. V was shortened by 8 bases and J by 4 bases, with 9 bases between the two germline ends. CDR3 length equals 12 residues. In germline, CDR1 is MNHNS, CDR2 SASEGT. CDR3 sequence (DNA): TGTGCCAGCCGCCTCCGATACAATGAGCAGTTCTTC. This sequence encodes CASRLRYNEQFF.

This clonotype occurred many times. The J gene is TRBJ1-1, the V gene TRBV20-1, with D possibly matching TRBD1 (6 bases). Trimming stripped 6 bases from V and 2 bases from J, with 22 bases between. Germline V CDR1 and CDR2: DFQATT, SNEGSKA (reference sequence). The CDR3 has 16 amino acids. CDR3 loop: CSARRGVEWGNTEAFF. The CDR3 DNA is TGCAGTGCCCGAAGGGGGGTCGAATGGGGAAACACTGAAGCTTTCTTT.

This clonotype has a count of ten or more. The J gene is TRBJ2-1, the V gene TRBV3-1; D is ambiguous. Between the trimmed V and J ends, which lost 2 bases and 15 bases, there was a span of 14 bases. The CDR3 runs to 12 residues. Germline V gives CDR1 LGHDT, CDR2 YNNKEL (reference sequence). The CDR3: CASSQLEKTVFF. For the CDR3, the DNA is TGTGCCAGCAGCCAATTAGAAAAGACGGTGTTCTTC.

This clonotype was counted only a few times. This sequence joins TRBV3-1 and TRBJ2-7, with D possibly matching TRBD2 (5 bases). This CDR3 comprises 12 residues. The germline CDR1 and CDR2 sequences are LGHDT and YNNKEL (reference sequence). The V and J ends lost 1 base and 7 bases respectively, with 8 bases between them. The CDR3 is CASSQVTGEQYF. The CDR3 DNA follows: TGTGCCAGCAGCCAAGTTACGGGAGAGCAGTACTTC.

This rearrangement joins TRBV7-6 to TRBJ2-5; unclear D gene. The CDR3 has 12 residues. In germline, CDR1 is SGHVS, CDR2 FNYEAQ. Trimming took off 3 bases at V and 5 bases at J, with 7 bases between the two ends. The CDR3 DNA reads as TGTGCCAGCAGCTTGACGATGGAGACCCAGTACTTC. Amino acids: CASSLTMETQYF.

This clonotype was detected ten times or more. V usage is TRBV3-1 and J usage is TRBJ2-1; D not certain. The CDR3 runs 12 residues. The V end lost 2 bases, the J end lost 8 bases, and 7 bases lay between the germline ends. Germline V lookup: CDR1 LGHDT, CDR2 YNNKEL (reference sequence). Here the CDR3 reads CASSQSYDEQFF. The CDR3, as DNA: TGTGCCAGCAGCCAAAGTTACGATGAGCAGTTCTTC.

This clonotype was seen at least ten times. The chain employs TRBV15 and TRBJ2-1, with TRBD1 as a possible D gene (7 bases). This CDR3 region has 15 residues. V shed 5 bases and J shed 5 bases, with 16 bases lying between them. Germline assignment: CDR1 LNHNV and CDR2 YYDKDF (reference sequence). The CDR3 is CATSSYRGGNNEQFF. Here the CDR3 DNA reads TGTGCCACCAGCTCTTACAGGGGAGGCAACAATGAGCAGTTCTTC.

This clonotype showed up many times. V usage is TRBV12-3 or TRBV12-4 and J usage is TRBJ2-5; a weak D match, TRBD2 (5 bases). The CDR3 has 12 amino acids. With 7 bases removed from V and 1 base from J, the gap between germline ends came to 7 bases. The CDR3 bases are TGTGCCAGCAATGGACTCCAAGAGACCCAGTACTTC. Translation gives CASNGLQETQYF.

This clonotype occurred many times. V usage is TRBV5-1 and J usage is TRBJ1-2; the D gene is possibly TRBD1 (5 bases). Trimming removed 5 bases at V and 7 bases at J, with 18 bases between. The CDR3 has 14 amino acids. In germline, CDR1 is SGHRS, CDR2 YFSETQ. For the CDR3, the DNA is TGCGCCAGCAGTATGTCCACCAGGGAGGCTGGCTACACCTTC. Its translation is CASSMSTREAGYTF.

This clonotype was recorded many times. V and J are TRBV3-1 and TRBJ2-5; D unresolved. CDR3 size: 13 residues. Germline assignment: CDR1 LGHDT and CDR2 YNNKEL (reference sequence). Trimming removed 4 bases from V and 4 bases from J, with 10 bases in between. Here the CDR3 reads CASSRNLIETQYF. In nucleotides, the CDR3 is TGTGCCAGCAGCCGAAACCTTATAGAGACCCAGTACTTC.

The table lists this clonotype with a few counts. Here the CDR3 reads CSAPTRGDNYGYTF. CDR3 in DNA: TGCAGTGCCCCCACCAGGGGTGACAACTATGGCTACACCTTC. This chain links TRBV20-1 with TRBJ1-2; tentatively, D is TRBD1 (6 bases). Trimming stripped 6 bases from V and 2 bases from J, with 16 bases between. The CDR3 contains 14 residues. Germline V lookup: CDR1 DFQATT, CDR2 SNEGSKA (reference sequence).

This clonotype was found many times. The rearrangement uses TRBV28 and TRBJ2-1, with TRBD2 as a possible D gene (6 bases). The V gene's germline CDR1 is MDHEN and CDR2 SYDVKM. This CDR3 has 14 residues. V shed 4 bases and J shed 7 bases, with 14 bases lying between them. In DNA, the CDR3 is TGTGCCAGCAGTTCCGGGACTTTTGGAAATGAGCAGTTCTTC. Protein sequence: CASSSGTFGNEQFF.

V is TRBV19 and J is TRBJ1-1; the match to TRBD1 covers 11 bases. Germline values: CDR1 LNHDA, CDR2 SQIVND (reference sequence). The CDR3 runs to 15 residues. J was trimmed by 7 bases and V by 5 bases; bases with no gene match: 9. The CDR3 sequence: CASSSRTGGKVEAFF. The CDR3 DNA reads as TGTGCCAGTAGTTCCCGGACAGGGGGCAAAGTTGAAGCTTTCTTT.

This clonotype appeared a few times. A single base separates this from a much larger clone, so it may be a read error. The CDR3 coding sequence is TGCGCCAGCAGCCAAGCACCGGGACAGGGGGCGAACGGCTACCCCTTC. Translating it yields CASSQAPGQGANGYPF. The gene calls are TRBV4-1 and TRBJ1-2, with TRBD1 matching over 12 bases. The CDR3 extends over 16 amino acids. Germline V lookup: CDR1 MGHRA, CDR2 YSYEKL.